These 26 T cell receptor beta chains originate from one sample sequenced in a study of blood T cell repertoires in COVID-19 (dated by TCRdb to the early 2020s). Library creation used the immunoSEQ multiplex PCR assay. TCRdb carries this immuneACCESS record with in-frame sequences only. Its versions omit some clonotypes, under half of them owing to an unresolved V gene in the studies checked, with the rest unexplained. In this sample the table shows roughly 280,000 clones, roughly nine tenths of which occur a single time. Of the sample, 3.6% falls within the top ten clones. The sample comprised peripheral blood. The source is a man between 18 and 29 years old with active or convalescent COVID-19.

The chain has TRBV7-3 and TRBJ2-2, with 11 bases identical to TRBD2. CDR1 SGHTA and CDR2 FQGTGA come from the germline V gene. The CDR3 is 16 residues long. Trimming took 7 bases from V and 8 from J; bases not matched to a gene: 12. The CDR3 coding sequence is TGTGCCAGCACCTATTCCGGACTAGCGGGTGCGGGGGAGCTGTTTTTT. This gives the protein CASTYSGLAGAGELFF.

The chain couples TRBV4-2 to TRBJ2-1, with TRBD2 matching 12 bases. J gave up 6 bases and V 0 bases, and 3 bases lay outside the gene matches. The CDR3 spans 16 residues. The germline gives CDR1 LGHNA, CDR2 YNFKEQ. In DNA, the CDR3 is TGTGCCAGCAGCCAAGAGACTAGCGGGAGTTTCAATGAGCAGTTCTTC. This gives the protein CASSQETSGSFNEQFF.

This clone was counted a few times. V usage is TRBV5-1 and J usage is TRBJ1-4, with 10 bases matching TRBD1. The germline V gene has CDR1 SGHRS and CDR2 YFSETQ. J lost 6 bases, V lost 0 bases, and 2 bases had no gene match. CDR3 size: 15 residues. CDR3 in amino acids: CASSLGGTGDEKLFF. The CDR3 coding sequence is TGCGCCAGCAGCTTGGGCGGGACAGGGGATGAAAAACTGTTTTTT.

J is TRBJ2-2 and V is TRBV19; D uncertain. From germline, CDR1 is LNHDA and CDR2 SQIVND (reference sequence). V was trimmed by 2 bases and J by 7 bases, leaving 8 bases between them. The CDR3 consists of 13 residues. In DNA, the CDR3 is TGTGCCAGTAGTATATCCGTAGACGGGGAGCTGTTTTTT. Its protein product is CASSISVDGELFF.

V gene TRBV28 combines with J gene TRBJ1-6; D is ambiguous. Germline CDR1 reads MDHEN; CDR2 reads SYDVKM. The CDR3 has 15 amino acids. V shed 4 bases and J shed 9 bases, with 16 bases lying between them. The CDR3 loop reads CASSWFGSGASPLHF. The CDR3 region has the DNA TGTGCCAGCAGTTGGTTCGGTTCAGGCGCTTCACCCCTCCACTTT.

The rearrangement links TRBV29-1 to TRBJ2-2; D call uncertain. Trimming stripped 4 bases from V and 0 bases from J, with 6 bases between. The CDR3 has 13 amino acids. CDR1 is SQVTM, CDR2 ANQGSEA, per germline. The CDR3 loop is CSVGTPNTGELFF. DNA for the CDR3: TGCAGCGTTGGAACTCCGAACACCGGGGAGCTGTTTTTT.

The chain recombines TRBV6-6 with TRBJ1-4, with TRBD1 matching over 10 bases. The J segment lost 5 bases and the V segment lost 9 bases, leaving 9 bases of the junction unmatched. The CDR3 is 15 amino acids. Germline V gene lookup returns CDR1 MNHNY and CDR2 SVGAGI (reference sequence). The CDR3: CASGNPTGGNEKLFF. The CDR3 region has the DNA TGTGCCAGTGGAAACCCGACAGGGGGCAATGAAAAACTGTTTTTT.

The gene calls are TRBV5-8 and TRBJ1-3; possibly TRBD1 for D (5 bases). The V end lost 4 bases, the J end lost 7 bases, and 12 bases lay between the germline ends. The CDR3 is 13 amino acids. Germline values: CDR1 SGHTS, CDR2 YDEGEE. CDR3 residues: CASSATGGNTIYF. The DNA of the CDR3 is TGTGCCAGCAGCGCCACCGGGGGGAACACCATATATTTT.

The chain uses TRBV20-1 and TRBJ2-1, with 7 bases lining up with TRBD1. Germline assignment: CDR1 DFQATT and CDR2 SNEGSKA (reference sequence). The CDR3 runs 11 residues. V gave up 5 bases and J gave up 10 bases; unmatched junction bases: 5. CDR3 DNA sequence: TGCAGTGCTTCGACAGGGCGAGAGCAGTTCTTC. Translated: CSASTGREQFF.

This clone was detected once. The chain carries TRBV5-1 and TRBJ2-7, with D possibly matching TRBD2 (5 bases). In germline, CDR1 is SGHRS, CDR2 YFSETQ. Trimming shortened V by 3 bases and J by 0 bases, and 10 bases separated the two germline ends. The CDR3 contains 14 residues. The chain's CDR3 is CASSSREPSYEQYF. CDR3 in DNA: TGCGCCAGCAGCTCCCGGGAACCCTCCTACGAGCAGTACTTC. Supplemented by reference TRBV5-1 and TRBJ2-7, the full variable domain reads KAGVTQTPRYLIKTRGQQVTLSCSPISGHRSVSWYQQTPGQGLQFLFEYFSETQRNKGNFPGRFSGRQFSNSRSEMNVSTLELGDSALYLCASSSREPSYEQYFGPGTRLTVT.

The chain joins TRBV2 to TRBJ2-2; D unclear. CDR3 length: 10 residues. From germline, CDR1 is SNHLY and CDR2 FYNNEI. Trimming cost V 9 bases and J 6 bases, with 5 bases left between them. CDR3 DNA: TGTGCCAGTTCCGCCGGGGAGCTGTTTTTT. Its protein is CASSAGELFF.

Points on this clone: Other DNA variants within this sample encode the same CDR3. The chain uses TRBV5-4 and TRBJ2-5, with 7 bases aligning to TRBD1. Losses at the gene ends were 5 bases for V and 3 bases for J; bases not matched to a gene: 7. CDR1 SGHNT and CDR2 YYREEE come from the germline V gene (reference sequence). The CDR3 totals 14 residues. CDR3 sequence: CASSLTGREETQYF. CDR3 DNA sequence: TGTGCCAGCAGTTTGACAGGGAGAGAAGAGACCCAGTACTTC. The variable domain in full, with the rest retrieved from reference TRBV5-4 and TRBJ2-5, is ETGVTQSPTHLIKTRGQQVTLRCSSQSGHNTVSWYQQALGQGPQFIFQYYREEENGRGNFPPRFSGLQFPNYSSELNVNALELDDSALYLCASSLTGREETQYFGPGTRLLVL.

This chain joins TRBV6-6 and TRBJ2-7; 12 positions match TRBD2. Germline CDR1 MNHNY, CDR2 SVGAGI (reference sequence). Trimming removed 6 bases from V and 4 bases from J; junction bases left unmatched: 7. The CDR3 runs to 15 residues. Written as DNA, the CDR3 is TGTGCCAGCAGGGAACTAGCGGGGGGTCGGTACGAGCAGTACTTC. This codes for CASRELAGGRYEQYF.

The chain links TRBV4-3 to TRBJ1-4, with D unresolved. This CDR3 contains 15 residues. Germline V lookup: CDR1 LGHNA, CDR2 YSLEER. V lost 1 base to trimming and J lost 8 bases, with 14 bases between them. CDR3: CASSQARDLGEKLFF. The CDR3 DNA sequence: TGCGCCAGCAGCCAAGCTAGAGATCTCGGGGAAAAACTGTTTTTT.

This clone appeared once. This sequence joins TRBV19 and TRBJ2-3; D is uncertain. This CDR3 contains 14 residues. V dropped 7 bases and J dropped 4 bases, with 15 bases sitting between them. Germline V gives CDR1 LNHDA, CDR2 SQIVND (reference sequence). CDR3 coding DNA: TGTGCCAGTAAGTCAGAAAATAATCCAGATACGCAGTATTTT. It is translated as CASKSENNPDTQYF.

This chain connects TRBV5-4 to TRBJ2-2, with 7 nucleotides matching TRBD2. CDR3 length: 16 residues. Per the germline V gene, CDR1 is SGHNT and CDR2 is YYREEE (reference sequence). Germline trimming cut 2 bases from V and 5 bases from J; bases unmatched to any gene: 9. Here the CDR3 DNA reads TGTGCCAGCAGCTTTGATCACCCGGGAGGAACCGGGGAGCTGTTTTTT. Translated: CASSFDHPGGTGELFF.

The CDR3 protein is CASRRTGDGPTEAFF. The CDR3 DNA reads TGTGCCAGCAGGAGGACAGGGGATGGGCCCACTGAAGCTTTCTTT. The J gene is TRBJ1-1, the V gene TRBV28, with 9 bases identical to TRBD1. V lost 6 bases, J lost 4 bases, and 9 bases stayed unmatched. The germline CDR1 and CDR2 sequences are MDHEN and SYDVKM. The CDR3 consists of 15 residues. The full variable domain, completed using reference TRBV28 and TRBJ1-1, is DVKVTQSSRYLVKRTGEKVFLECVQDMDHENMFWYRQDPGLGLRLIYFSYDVKMKEKGDIPEGYSVSREKKERFSLILESASTNQTSMYLCASRRTGDGPTEAFFGQGTRLTVV.

The chain links TRBV11-2 to TRBJ2-7; no clear D gene. V lost 6 bases and J 0 bases, leaving 6 bases between the germline ends. CDR3 length: 12 amino acids. CDR1 SGHAT and CDR2 FQNNGV come from the germline V gene. The CDR3 nucleotides read TGTGCCAGCAGTTCGAGCTCCTACGAGCAGTACTTC. Translation: CASSSSSYEQYF.

The rearrangement links TRBV6-5 to TRBJ1-4; 9 bases agree with TRBD1. CDR3 size: 15 residues. V lost 4 bases and J lost 10; bases outside the gene matches: 10. Germline V CDR1 and CDR2: MNHEY, SVGAGI. CDR3 loop: CASSFKPGQGGKLFF. The DNA of the CDR3 is TGTGCCAGCAGTTTCAAACCGGGACAGGGAGGAAAACTGTTTTTT.

The V and J genes are TRBV4-3 and TRBJ2-3; D unclear. The V and J ends lost 0 bases and 8 bases respectively, with 15 bases between them. Germline CDR1 reads LGHNA; CDR2 reads YSLEER. This CDR3 has 15 residues. The CDR3 here is CASSQDFIIPSTQYF. The CDR3 coding sequence is TGCGCCAGCAGCCAAGATTTCATAATACCGAGTACGCAGTATTTT.

This clone showed up just a few times. The chain has TRBV30 and TRBJ1-5, with a tentative D call TRBD1 (5 bases). The CDR3 consists of 13 residues. V was trimmed by 5 bases and J by 6 bases, leaving 14 bases between them. The germline CDR1 and CDR2 sequences are GTSNPN and SVGIG (reference sequence). Here the CDR3 reads CAWGPSGRQPQHF. In DNA, the CDR3 is TGTGCCTGGGGCCCTTCAGGGCGTCAGCCCCAGCATTTT.

This chain joins TRBV27 and TRBJ2-5; D not certain. CDR1 MNHEY and CDR2 SMNVEV come from the germline V gene (reference sequence). The germline V and J ends were trimmed by 2 bases and 6 bases, with 16 bases remaining between them. CDR3 size: 15 residues. CDR3 in amino acids: CASSLSKTARKTQYF. The CDR3 nucleotides are TGTGCCAGCAGTTTAAGTAAAACCGCCAGGAAGACCCAGTACTTC.

The chain joins TRBV14 to TRBJ2-6, with 11 nucleotides matching TRBD1. The trim removed 5 bases at V and 1 base at J, leaving 4 bases unmatched. The germline CDR1 and CDR2 sequences are SGHDN and FVKESK. This CDR3 has 17 residues. The CDR3 nucleotides are TGTGCCAGCAGCGAAGGACAGGGGGCTTCTGGGGCCAACGTCCTGACTTTC. Amino acids: CASSEGQGASGANVLTF.

In nucleotides, the CDR3 is TGCGCCAGCAGCCAAGATGGACAGAACACAGATACGCAGTATTTT. Encoded protein: CASSQDGQNTDTQYF. The rearrangement joins TRBV4-1 to TRBJ2-3; D is possibly TRBD1 (6 bases). The V end was cut by 0 bases, the J end by 2 bases, with 9 bases between. The germline CDR1 and CDR2 sequences are MGHRA and YSYEKL. The CDR3 totals 15 residues.

V and J are TRBV30 and TRBJ2-7; perhaps TRBD1 as D (5 bases). Deletions cut 3 bases from V and 5 bases from J, with 23 bases between. This CDR3 has 16 residues. Per the germline V gene, CDR1 is GTSNPN and CDR2 is SVGIG (reference sequence). CDR3 sequence (DNA): TGTGCCTGGAGCCCGCCGCCTGCCTTAGGGGTTGACGAGCAGTACTTC. Translating it yields CAWSPPPALGVDEQYF. The whole variable domain, remainder taken from reference TRBV30 and TRBJ2-7, is SQTIHQWPATLVQPVGSPLSLECTVEGTSNPNLYWYRQAAGRGLQLLFYSVGIGQISSEVPQNLSASRPQDRQFILSSKKLLLSDSGFYLCAWSPPPALGVDEQYFGPGTRLTVT.

The chain couples TRBV5-6 to TRBJ2-2; TRBD1 aligns across 7 bases. Germline loops: CDR1 SGHDT, CDR2 YYEEEE. V was clipped by 0 bases and J by 6 bases; unmatched bases: 8. CDR3 length equals 16 residues. The CDR3 region is CASSLGGGAYPGELFF. CDR3 DNA: TGTGCCAGCAGCTTGGGAGGGGGCGCGTATCCCGGGGAGCTGTTTTTT.